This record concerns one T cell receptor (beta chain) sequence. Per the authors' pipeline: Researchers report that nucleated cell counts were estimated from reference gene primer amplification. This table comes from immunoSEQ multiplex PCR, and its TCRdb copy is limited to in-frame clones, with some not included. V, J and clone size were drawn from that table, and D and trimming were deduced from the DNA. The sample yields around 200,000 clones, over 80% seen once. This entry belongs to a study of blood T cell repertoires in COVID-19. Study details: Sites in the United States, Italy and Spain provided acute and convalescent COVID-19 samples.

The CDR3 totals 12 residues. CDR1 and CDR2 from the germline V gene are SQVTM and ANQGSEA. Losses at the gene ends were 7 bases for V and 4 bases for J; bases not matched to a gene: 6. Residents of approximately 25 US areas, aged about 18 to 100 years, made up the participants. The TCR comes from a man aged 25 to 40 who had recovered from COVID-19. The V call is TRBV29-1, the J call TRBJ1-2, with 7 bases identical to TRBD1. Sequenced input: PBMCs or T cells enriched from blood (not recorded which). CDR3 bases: TGCAGCGGAGAAGACAGGGCCTATGGCTACACCTTC. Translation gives CSGEDRAYGYTF. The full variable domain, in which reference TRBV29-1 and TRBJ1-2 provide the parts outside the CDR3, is SAVISQKPSRDICQRGTSLTIQCQVDSQVTMMFWYRQQPGQSLTLIATANQGSEATYESGFVIDKFPISRPNLTFSTLTVSNMSPEDSSIYLCSGEDRAYGYTFGSGTRLTVV.